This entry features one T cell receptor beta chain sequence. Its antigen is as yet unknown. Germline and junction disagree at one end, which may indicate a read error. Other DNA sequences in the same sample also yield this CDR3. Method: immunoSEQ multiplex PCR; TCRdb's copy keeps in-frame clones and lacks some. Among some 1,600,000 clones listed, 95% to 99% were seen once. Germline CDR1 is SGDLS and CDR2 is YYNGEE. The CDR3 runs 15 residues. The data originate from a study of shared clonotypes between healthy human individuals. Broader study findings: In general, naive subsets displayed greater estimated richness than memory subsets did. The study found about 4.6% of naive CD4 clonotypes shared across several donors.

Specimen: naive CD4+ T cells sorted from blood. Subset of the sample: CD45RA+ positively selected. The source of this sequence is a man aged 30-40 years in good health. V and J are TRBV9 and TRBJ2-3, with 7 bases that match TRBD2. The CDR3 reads CASSVASGVTDTQYF. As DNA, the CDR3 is TGTGCCAGTAGCGTCGCTAGCGGAGTCACAGATACGCAGTATTTT.